This TCR beta chain was documented in a study of T cells in Graves' hyperthyroidism and ophthalmopathy. The study's findings and limits: By a 13 V-J model, ophthalmopathy was set apart from stable hyperthyroidism.

In its sample, this clonotype was seen a few times. Its target is unknown. The source material, RNA transcripts, was used to amplify TCR beta CDR3 regions. The HTBI set primed first-round TCR CDR3 RT-PCR. From the multiplex PCR reads, TCRdb called clonotypes with MiXCR, one entry per CDR3 protein. Among about 640,000 distinct CDR3 sequences listed, less than 25% were seen once. Looked up from germline, CDR1 is SNHLY and CDR2 is FYNNEI. This CDR3 has 13 amino acids. The germline V and J ends were trimmed by 6 bases and 5 bases, with 10 bases remaining between them. Sequencing used blood. The source is a man aged 30 to 39 with Graves' ophthalmopathy. V is TRBV2 and J is TRBJ2-2, with unresolved D. The CDR3: CASRGLKTGELFF. The CDR3 coding sequence is TGTGCCAGCAGGGGGTTGAAAACCGGGGAGCTGTTTTTT.